A selection of T cell receptor beta chains follows, all from one sample in a study of shared clonotypes between healthy human individuals. Assay used: immunoSEQ multiplex PCR; TCRdb lists only in-frame clones, some missing. The sample consists of 800,000 to 1,200,000 clones, around 78% of them appearing once. Sequences were obtained from memory CD4+ T cells from PBMCs. All receptors derive from a man in his late teens or twenties in good health. Some clones in this sample may be carry-over from other donors' samples. Each CDR3 is given with its conserved first and last residue. The D gene is left open where the match is weak. Rows may omit the clone size; those that give it use once, few, many or a size class.

CASSRSGNQPQHF	TGTGCCAGCAGTAGATCAGGGAATCAGCCCCAGCATTTT	NA	NA	TRBJ1-5	TRBV6-6
CASSVETGAPGEAFF	TGTGCCAGCAGCGTAGAGACAGGGGCCCCCGGTGAAGCTTTCTTT	TRBD1	NA	TRBJ1-1	TRBV9
CASRGDGVLQETQYF	TGTGCCAGCAGGGGAGATGGGGTATTACAAGAGACCCAGTACTTC	NA	few	TRBJ2-5	TRBV28
CATSRGSNQPQHF	TGTGCCACCAGCCGGGGTAGCAATCAGCCCCAGCATTTT	NA	NA	TRBJ1-5	TRBV15
CATSRDLAYEQYF	TGTGCCACCAGCAGAGACCTGGCCTACGAGCAGTACTTC	NA	NA	TRBJ2-7	TRBV15
CATSRDRVGQPQHF	TGTGCCACCAGCAGAGATCGAGTGGGACAGCCCCAGCATTTT	NA	NA	TRBJ1-5	TRBV15
CATPRAVVRYEQYF	TGTGCCACCCCTCGGGCGGTTGTCCGCTACGAGCAGTACTTC	NA	NA	TRBJ2-7	TRBV27
CASLLSSYNEQFF	TGTGCCAGCTTATTGAGCTCCTACAATGAGCAGTTCTTC	NA	NA	TRBJ2-1	TRBV2
CATTDPGDTGELFF	TGTGCCACCACGGACCCCGGGGACACCGGGGAGCTGTTTTTT	NA	NA	TRBJ2-2	TRBV19
CASSLPQEKTQYF	TGTGCCAGCAGCTTGCCACAGGAAAAGACCCAGTACTTC	NA	NA	TRBJ2-5	TRBV5-4
CASSKQTGVGYEQYF	TGTGCCAGCAGTAAACAGACAGGGGTGGGCTACGAGCAGTACTTC	TRBD1	NA	TRBJ2-7	TRBV6-5
CASSLDGEETQYF	TGTGCCAGCAGCTTAGATGGGGAGGAGACCCAGTACTTC	NA	NA	TRBJ2-5	TRBV7-3
CASSHQHIQNTEAFF	TGTGCCAGCAGTCACCAGCACATCCAGAACACTGAAGCTTTCTTT	NA	few	TRBJ1-1	TRBV28
CASSLGQTLSYEQYF	TGTGCCAGCAGCCTCGGACAGACCCTCTCCTACGAGCAGTACTTC	NA	NA	TRBJ2-7	TRBV6-5